The clone carrying this T cell receptor beta chain has a handful of counts. This sample was taken from a study of follicular helper T cells after annual influenza vaccination. Repertoires were generated with immunoSEQ multiplex PCR, while TCRdb's copy carries only in-frame clones and drops some. The sample has 850 to 1,200 clones, around four fifths seen once. V was trimmed by 3 bases and J by 6 bases, leaving 18 bases between them. Looked up from germline, CDR1 is SGHKS and CDR2 is YYEKEE (reference sequence). The CDR3 is 15 residues long. As for time point: 2015-2016 season, 7 days after influenza vaccination.

Sequences were derived from CXCR5+ CD38+ circulating T follicular helper cells from blood, sampled 7 days after influenza vaccination. Subset described: circulating Tfh, non-naive CD4+CXCR5+PD-1+ (ICOS+CD38+ or ICOS-CD38-). The chain is built from TRBV5-5 and TRBJ1-2; a possible D gene is TRBD1 (5 bases). The sequence came from an adult who received the influenza vaccine. The CDR3 protein is CASSSRRELGDGYTF. The CDR3 DNA follows: TGTGCCAGCAGCTCCCGACGCGAACTAGGGGATGGCTACACCTTC.